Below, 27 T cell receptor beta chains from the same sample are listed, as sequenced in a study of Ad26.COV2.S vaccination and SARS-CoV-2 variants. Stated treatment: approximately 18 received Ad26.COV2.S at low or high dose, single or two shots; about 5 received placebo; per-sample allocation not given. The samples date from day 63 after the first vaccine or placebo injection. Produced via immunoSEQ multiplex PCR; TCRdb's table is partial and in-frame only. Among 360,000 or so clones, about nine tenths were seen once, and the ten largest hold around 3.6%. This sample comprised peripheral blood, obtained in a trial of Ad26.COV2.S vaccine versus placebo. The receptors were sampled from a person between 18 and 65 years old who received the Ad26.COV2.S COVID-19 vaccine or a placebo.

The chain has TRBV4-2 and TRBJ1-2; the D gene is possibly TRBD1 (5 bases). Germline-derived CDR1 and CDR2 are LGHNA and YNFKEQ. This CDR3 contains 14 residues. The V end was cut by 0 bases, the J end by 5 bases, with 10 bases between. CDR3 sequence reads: CASSQDRERYGYTF. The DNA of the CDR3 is TGTGCCAGCAGCCAAGACAGGGAGAGGTATGGCTACACCTTC.

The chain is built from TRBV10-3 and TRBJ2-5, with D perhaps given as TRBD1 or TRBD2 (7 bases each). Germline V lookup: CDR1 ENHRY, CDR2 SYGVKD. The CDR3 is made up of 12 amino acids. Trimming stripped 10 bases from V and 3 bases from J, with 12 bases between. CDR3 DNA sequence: TGTGCCACCCAGGGGGGGGAAGAGACCCAGTACTTC. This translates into CATQGGEETQYF.

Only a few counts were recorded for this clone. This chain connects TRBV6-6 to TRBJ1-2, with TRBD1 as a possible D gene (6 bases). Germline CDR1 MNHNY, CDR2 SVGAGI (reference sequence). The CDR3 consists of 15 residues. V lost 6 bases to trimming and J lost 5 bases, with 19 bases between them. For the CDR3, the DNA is TGTGCCAGCAGCCTTATCTCGGGACAAACGTATGGCTACACCTTC. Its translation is CASSLISGQTYGYTF.

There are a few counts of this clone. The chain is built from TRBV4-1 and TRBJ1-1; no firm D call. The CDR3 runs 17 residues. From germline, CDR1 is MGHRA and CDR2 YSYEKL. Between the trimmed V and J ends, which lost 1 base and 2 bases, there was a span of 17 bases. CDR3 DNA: TGCGCCAGCAGCCAAGGTTTTTGGGCCTTAATAAACACTGAAGCTTTCTTT. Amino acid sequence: CASSQGFWALINTEAFF.

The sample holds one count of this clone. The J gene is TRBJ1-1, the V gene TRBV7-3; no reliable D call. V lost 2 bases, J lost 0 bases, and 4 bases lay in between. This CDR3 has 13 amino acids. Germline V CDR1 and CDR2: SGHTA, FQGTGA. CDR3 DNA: TGTGCCAGCAGCTTACATATGAACACTGAAGCTTTCTTT. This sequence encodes CASSLHMNTEAFF.

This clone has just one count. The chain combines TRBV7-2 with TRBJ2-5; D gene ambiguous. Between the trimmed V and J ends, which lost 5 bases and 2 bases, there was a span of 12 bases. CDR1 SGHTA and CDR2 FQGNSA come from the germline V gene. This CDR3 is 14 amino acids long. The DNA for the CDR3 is TGTGCCAGCAGCCCCCGTAAGGAACAAGAGACCCAGTACTTC. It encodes CASSPRKEQETQYF.

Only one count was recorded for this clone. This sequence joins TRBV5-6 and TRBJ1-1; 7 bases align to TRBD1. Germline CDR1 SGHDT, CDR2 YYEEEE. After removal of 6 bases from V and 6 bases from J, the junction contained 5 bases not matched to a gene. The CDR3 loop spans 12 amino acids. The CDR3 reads CASTWGTAEAFF. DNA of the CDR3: TGTGCCAGCACCTGGGGGACAGCTGAAGCTTTCTTT.

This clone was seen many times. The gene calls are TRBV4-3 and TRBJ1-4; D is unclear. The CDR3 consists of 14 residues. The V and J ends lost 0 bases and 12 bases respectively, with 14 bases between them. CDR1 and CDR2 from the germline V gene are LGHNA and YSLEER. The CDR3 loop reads CASSQDVSSGELFF. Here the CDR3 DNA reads TGCGCCAGCAGCCAAGATGTGAGTTCAGGCGAACTGTTTTTT.

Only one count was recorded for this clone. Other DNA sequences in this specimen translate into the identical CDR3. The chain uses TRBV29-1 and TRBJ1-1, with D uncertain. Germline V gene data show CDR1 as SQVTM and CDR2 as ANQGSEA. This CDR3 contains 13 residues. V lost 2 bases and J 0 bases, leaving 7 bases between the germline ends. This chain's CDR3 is CSVERVMNTEAFF. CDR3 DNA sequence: TGCAGCGTTGAAAGGGTAATGAACACTGAAGCTTTCTTT.

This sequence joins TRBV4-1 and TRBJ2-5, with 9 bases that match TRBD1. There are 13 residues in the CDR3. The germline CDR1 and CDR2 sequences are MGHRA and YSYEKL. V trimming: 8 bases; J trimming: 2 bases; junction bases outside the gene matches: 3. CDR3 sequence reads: CASRGQGQETQYF. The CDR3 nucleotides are TGCGCCAGCCGGGGACAGGGTCAAGAGACCCAGTACTTC.

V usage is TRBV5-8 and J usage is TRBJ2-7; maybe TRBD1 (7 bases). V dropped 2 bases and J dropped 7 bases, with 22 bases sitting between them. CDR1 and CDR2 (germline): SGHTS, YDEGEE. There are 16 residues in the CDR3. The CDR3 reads CASSFRNNRGRGEQYF. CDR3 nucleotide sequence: TGTGCCAGCAGCTTCCGAAATAACAGGGGTCGGGGGGAGCAGTACTTC.

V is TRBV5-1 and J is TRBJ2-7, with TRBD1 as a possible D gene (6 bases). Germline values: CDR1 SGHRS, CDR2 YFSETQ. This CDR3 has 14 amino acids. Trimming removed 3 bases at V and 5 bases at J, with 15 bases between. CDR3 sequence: CASSYDKGVDEQYF. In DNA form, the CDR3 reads TGCGCCAGCAGCTACGACAAGGGGGTCGACGAGCAGTACTTC.

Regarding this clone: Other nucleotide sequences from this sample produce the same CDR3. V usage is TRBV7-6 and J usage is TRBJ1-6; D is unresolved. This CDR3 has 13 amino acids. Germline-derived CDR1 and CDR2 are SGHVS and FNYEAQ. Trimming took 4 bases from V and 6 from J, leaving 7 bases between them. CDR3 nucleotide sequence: TGTGCCAGCAGCTCCAGGCCTAATTCACCCCTCCACTTT. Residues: CASSSRPNSPLHF.

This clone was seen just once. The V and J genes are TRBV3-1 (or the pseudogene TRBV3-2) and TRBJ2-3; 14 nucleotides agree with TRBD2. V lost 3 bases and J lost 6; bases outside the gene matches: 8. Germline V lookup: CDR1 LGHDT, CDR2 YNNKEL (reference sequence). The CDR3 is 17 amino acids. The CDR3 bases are TGTGCCAGCAGCCACCCGGGACTAGCGGGGGACAGGGATACGCAGTATTTT. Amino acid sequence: CASSHPGLAGDRDTQYF.

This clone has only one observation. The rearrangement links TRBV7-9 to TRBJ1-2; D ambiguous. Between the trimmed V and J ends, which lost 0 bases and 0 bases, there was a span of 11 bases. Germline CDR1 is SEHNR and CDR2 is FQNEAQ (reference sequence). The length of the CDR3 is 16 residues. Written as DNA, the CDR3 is TGTGCCAGCAGCTTAGCCCTTGGATGGGCTAACTATGGCTACACCTTC. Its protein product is CASSLALGWANYGYTF.

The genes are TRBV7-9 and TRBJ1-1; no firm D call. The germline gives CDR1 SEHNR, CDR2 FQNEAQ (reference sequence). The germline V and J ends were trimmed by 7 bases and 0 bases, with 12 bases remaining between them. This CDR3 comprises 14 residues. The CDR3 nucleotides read TGTGCCAGCACCTCGCCCCCAGTGAACACTGAAGCTTTCTTT. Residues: CASTSPPVNTEAFF.

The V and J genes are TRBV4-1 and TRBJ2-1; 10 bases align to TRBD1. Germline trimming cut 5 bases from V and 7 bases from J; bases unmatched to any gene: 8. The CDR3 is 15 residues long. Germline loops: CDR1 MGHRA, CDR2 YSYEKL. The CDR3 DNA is TGCGCCAGCAGCAAAGGACAGGGGGTCCTTAATGAGCAGTTCTTC. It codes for CASSKGQGVLNEQFF.

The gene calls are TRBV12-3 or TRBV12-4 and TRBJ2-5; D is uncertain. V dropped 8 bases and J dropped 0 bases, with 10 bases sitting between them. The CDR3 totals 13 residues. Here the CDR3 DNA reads TGTGCCAGCGGTAACGCTTACCAAGAGACCCAGTACTTC. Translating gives CASGNAYQETQYF.

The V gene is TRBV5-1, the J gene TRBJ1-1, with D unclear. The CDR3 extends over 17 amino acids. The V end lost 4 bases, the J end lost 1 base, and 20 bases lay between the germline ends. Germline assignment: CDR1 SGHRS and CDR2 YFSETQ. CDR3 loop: CASSLEVGVHANTEAFF. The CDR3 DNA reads TGCGCCAGCAGCCTCGAGGTCGGGGTGCACGCGAACACTGAAGCTTTCTTT.

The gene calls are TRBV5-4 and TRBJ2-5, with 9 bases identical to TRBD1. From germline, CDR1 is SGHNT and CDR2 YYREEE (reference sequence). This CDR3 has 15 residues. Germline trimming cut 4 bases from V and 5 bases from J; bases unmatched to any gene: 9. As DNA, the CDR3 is TGTGCCAGCAGCACGCTACAGGGGGCTGGGGAGACCCAGTACTTC. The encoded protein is CASSTLQGAGETQYF.

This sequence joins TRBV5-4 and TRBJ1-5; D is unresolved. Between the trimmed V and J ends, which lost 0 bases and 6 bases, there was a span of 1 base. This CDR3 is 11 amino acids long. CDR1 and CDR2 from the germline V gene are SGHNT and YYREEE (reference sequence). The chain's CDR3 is CASSLVQPQHF. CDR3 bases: TGTGCCAGCAGCTTGGTTCAGCCCCAGCATTTT.

This CDR3 is CASSTRQNSNEKLFF. As DNA, the CDR3 is TGTGCCAGCAGCACGCGACAGAACTCTAATGAAAAACTGTTTTTT. The chain employs TRBV7-6 and TRBJ1-4; D possibly corresponds to TRBD1 (5 bases). CDR3 length equals 15 residues. V shed 5 bases and J shed 3 bases, with 13 bases lying between them. The germline V gene encodes CDR1 SGHVS and CDR2 FNYEAQ. The full variable domain, with the rest looked up from reference TRBV7-6 and TRBJ1-4, is GAGVSQSPRYKVTKRGQDVALRCDPISGHVSLYWYRQALGQGPEFLTYFNYEAQQDKSGLPNDRFSAERPEGSISTLTIQRTEQRDSAMYRCASSTRQNSNEKLFFGSGTQLSVL.

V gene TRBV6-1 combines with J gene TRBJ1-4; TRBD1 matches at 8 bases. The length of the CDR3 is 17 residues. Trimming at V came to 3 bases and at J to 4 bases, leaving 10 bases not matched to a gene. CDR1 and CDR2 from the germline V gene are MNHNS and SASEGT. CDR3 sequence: CASSDPGGTGGNEKLFF. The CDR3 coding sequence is TGTGCCAGCAGTGACCCCGGGGGGACAGGAGGTAATGAAAAACTGTTTTTT.

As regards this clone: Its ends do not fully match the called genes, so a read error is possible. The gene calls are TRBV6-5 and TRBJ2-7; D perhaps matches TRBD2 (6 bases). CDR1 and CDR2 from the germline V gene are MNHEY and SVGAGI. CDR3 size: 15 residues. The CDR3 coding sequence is TGTGCCAGCAGTTACCAGAAGGGAGGCTCCGACGAGCAGTACTTC. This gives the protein CASSYQKGGSDEQYF.

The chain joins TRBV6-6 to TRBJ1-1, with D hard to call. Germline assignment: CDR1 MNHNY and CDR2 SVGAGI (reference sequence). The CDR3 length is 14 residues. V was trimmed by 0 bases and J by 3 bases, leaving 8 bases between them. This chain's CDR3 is CASSYSIDYTEAFF. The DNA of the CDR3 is TGTGCCAGCAGTTACTCGATCGATTACACTGAAGCTTTCTTT.

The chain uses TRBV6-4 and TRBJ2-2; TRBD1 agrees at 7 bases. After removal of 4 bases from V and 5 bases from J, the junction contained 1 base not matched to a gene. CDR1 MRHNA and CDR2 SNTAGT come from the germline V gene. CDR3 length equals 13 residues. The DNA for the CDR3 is TGTGCCAGCAGTGGACAGGGAACCGGGGAGCTGTTTTTT. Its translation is CASSGQGTGELFF.

CDR3 in amino acids: CASSRRDRTSGNTIYF. The CDR3 nucleotides read TGTGCCAGCAGCAGGCGGGACAGGACTTCTGGAAACACCATATATTTT. The genes are TRBV11-2 and TRBJ1-3, with 8 bases matching TRBD1. The CDR3 totals 16 residues. The V segment lost 5 bases and the J segment 1 base; nucleotides outside the gene matches: 7. Germline V gene lookup returns CDR1 SGHAT and CDR2 FQNNGV.